A single sample gave rise to the 27 T cell receptor beta chains below, sequenced in a study of T cells after yellow fever vaccination (dated by TCRdb to between 2018 and 2020). The library relied on 5' RACE. Sequencing was performed on an Illumina HiSeq 2500. Clones were called with MiXCR by TCRdb after fastp trimmed the public reads at Q25, and only in-frame beta chains were retained. Rows with a matching CDR3 protein are joined into one entry that keeps the most common DNA and genes. The sample yields about 170,000 distinct CDR3 sequences; 5.5% to 8% were counted once. Less than 3.5% of the sample lies in the top ten. Sample treatment or condition, as interpreted from the label and publication: live attenuated yellow fever vaccine strain. The source was CD4+ T cells sorted from PBMCs, collected on the day of the first yellow fever vaccination. Every receptor here comes from a man younger than 35 who received the YFV17D yellow fever vaccine.

There are a few counts of this clonotype. This chain connects TRBV10-3 to TRBJ2-2, with a weak D call TRBD1 (5 bases). The CDR3 sequence is 15 residues long. CDR1 and CDR2 (germline): ENHRY, SYGVKD. The V end lost 0 bases, the J end lost 8 bases, and 13 bases lay between the germline ends. The CDR3 region has the DNA TGTGCCATCAGTGAGTCTGACAGCAAAGGTGGGGAGCTGTTTTTT. Its protein is CAISESDSKGGELFF.

This clonotype was observed many times. J is TRBJ2-1 and V is TRBV27, with D maybe TRBD1 (5 bases). Trimming cost V 4 bases and J 1 base, with 11 bases left between them. In germline, CDR1 is MNHEY, CDR2 SMNVEV (reference sequence). CDR3 length: 15 residues. CDR3 DNA: TGTGCCAGCAGTTCTCAGGGCCTATCCTACAATGAGCAGTTCTTC. Amino acid sequence: CASSSQGLSYNEQFF.

This rearrangement joins TRBV4-2 to TRBJ1-2, with 7 bases matching TRBD1. Unmatched junction bases numbered 10, after V lost 0 bases and J lost 12 bases. The CDR3 runs 14 residues. Germline values: CDR1 LGHNA, CDR2 YNFKEQ. CDR3 in DNA: TGTGCCAGCAGCCAAGATCCCGAGTACAGGGGCGACACCTTC. Residues: CASSQDPEYRGDTF.

V usage is TRBV7-9 and J usage is TRBJ1-4, with 7 positions matching TRBD1. Per the germline V gene, CDR1 is SEHNR and CDR2 is FQNEAQ (reference sequence). The CDR3 spans 17 residues. The V and J ends lost 5 bases and 5 bases, in that order; junction bases with no gene match: 14. This chain's CDR3 is CASSRTGRSALNEKLFF. The CDR3 DNA reads TGTGCCAGCAGCCGGACAGGAAGGTCCGCCTTAAATGAAAAACTGTTTTTT.

Ten or more counts support this clonotype. The chain uses TRBV7-3 and TRBJ2-2; no clear D. The CDR3 sequence is 13 residues long. From germline, CDR1 is SGHTA and CDR2 FQGTGA. The ends were cut back, 5 bases at V and 5 bases at J, with 9 bases in the middle. The CDR3 DNA is TGTGCCAGCAGCCCCCCTGGGACCGGGGAGCTGTTTTTT. Encoded protein: CASSPPGTGELFF.

Concerning this clonotype: This clone may be a read error of a much larger clone one base away. CDR3 sequence: CASSLPRQACNEQFF. The CDR3 nucleotides are TGTGCCAGCAGCTTACCCCGACAGGCTTGCAATGAGCAGTTCTTC. The chain joins TRBV7-8 to TRBJ2-1; D is possibly TRBD1 (6 bases). The CDR3 is made up of 15 amino acids. The V and J ends lost 2 bases and 6 bases respectively, with 14 bases between them. From germline, CDR1 is SGHVS and CDR2 FQNEAQ.

This clonotype turned up a few times. This chain connects TRBV7-9 to TRBJ1-5; no definite D call. Trimming removed 5 bases at V and 7 bases at J, with 12 bases between. Germline V lookup: CDR1 SEHNR, CDR2 FQNEAQ (reference sequence). The CDR3 has 13 residues. CDR3 region: CASSPNEGQPQHF. CDR3 in DNA: TGTGCCAGCAGCCCCAACGAGGGACAGCCCCAGCATTTT.

This clonotype came up a few times. The V call is TRBV3-1, the J call TRBJ2-1; D not resolved. The CDR3 runs 12 residues. Trimming took off 7 bases at V and 6 bases at J, with 10 bases between the two ends. Germline lookup yields CDR1 LGHDT and CDR2 YNNKEL (reference sequence). The CDR3 bases are TGTGCCAGCACTAGGCCTAGCAATGAGCAGTTCTTC. This codes for CASTRPSNEQFF.

There are many counts of this clonotype. This chain joins TRBV3-1 and TRBJ2-5; the D gene could be TRBD1 or TRBD2 (5 bases each). The CDR3 is 16 amino acids. Germline CDR1 reads LGHDT; CDR2 reads YNNKEL (reference sequence). V was pared by 4 bases and J by 2 bases, with 17 bases between. CDR3 sequence (DNA): TGTGCCAGCAGCCGTACCCCCGGGACGGATCAAGAGACCCAGTACTTC. It specifies CASSRTPGTDQETQYF.

The chain employs TRBV12-3 or TRBV12-4 and TRBJ2-6, with no clear D. The V and J ends lost 7 bases and 4 bases respectively, with 23 bases between them. The CDR3 totals 18 residues. CDR3 sequence: CASTLGAGRPLGANVLTF. The CDR3, as DNA: TGTGCCAGCACCCTGGGCGCAGGACGACCCCTCGGGGCCAACGTCCTGACTTTC.

This chain joins TRBV2 and TRBJ2-7; 11 bases line up with TRBD1. V shed 4 bases and J 3 bases; nucleotides not matched to a gene: 2. CDR1 is SNHLY and CDR2 is FYNNEI in the germline V gene. The CDR3 is 14 amino acids. The CDR3 is CASSGTGGVYEQYF. For the CDR3, the DNA is TGTGCCAGCAGTGGGACAGGGGGCGTCTACGAGCAGTACTTC.

This clonotype was found many times. The V and J genes are TRBV12-3 or TRBV12-4 and TRBJ2-5; 8 bases are a match to TRBD2. The V gene end was trimmed by 5 bases and the J gene end by 5 bases; junction bases not matched to a gene: 4. The CDR3 has 13 amino acids. CDR3 protein: CASSPGLVETQYF. The CDR3 DNA reads TGTGCCAGCAGTCCGGGACTAGTGGAGACCCAGTACTTC.

The chain combines TRBV5-1 with TRBJ1-3; TRBD1 matches at 8 bases. This CDR3 region has 15 residues. The germline gives CDR1 SGHRS, CDR2 YFSETQ. Trimming removed 4 bases from V and 4 bases from J; junction bases left unmatched: 7. This CDR3 is CASSRDRPSGNTIYF. CDR3 coding DNA: TGCGCCAGCAGCCGGGACAGGCCATCCGGAAACACCATATATTTT.

This clonotype has only a few counts. J is TRBJ1-3 and V is TRBV18; D perhaps matches TRBD1 (6 bases). With 3 bases removed from V and 0 bases from J, the gap between germline ends came to 9 bases. The CDR3 totals 15 residues. Germline V gene lookup returns CDR1 KGHSH and CDR2 LQKENI. The DNA of the CDR3 is TGTGCCAGCTCACCTACAGGGTTCTCTGGAAACACCATATATTTT. Residues: CASSPTGFSGNTIYF.

This clonotype appeared a few times. The chain links TRBV5-1 to TRBJ2-1; 15 bases fit TRBD2. The germline CDR1 and CDR2 sequences are SGHRS and YFSETQ. This CDR3 is 19 amino acids long. The junction had 4 bases not matched to a gene; V was cut back by 0 bases and J by 0 bases. The CDR3 reads CASSLAGTSGGRSYNEQFF. For the CDR3, the DNA is TGCGCCAGCAGCTTGGCCGGGACTAGCGGGGGGCGCTCCTACAATGAGCAGTTCTTC.

This clonotype showed up many times. The rearrangement joins TRBV20-1 to TRBJ1-2; D might be TRBD1 (5 bases). The CDR3 consists of 15 residues. CDR1 DFQATT and CDR2 SNEGSKA come from the germline V gene (reference sequence). Deletions cut 0 bases from V and 1 base from J, with 12 bases between. As DNA, the CDR3 is TGCAGTGCTAGAGAGAAAGGGGACCTTAACTATGGCTACACCTTC. It translates to CSAREKGDLNYGYTF.

On this clonotype itself: The junction departs from the called germline gene at one end, perhaps through a read error. This chain links TRBV5-5 with TRBJ2-1; possibly TRBD2 for D (6 bases). Germline V gene data show CDR1 as SGHKS and CDR2 as YYEKEE (reference sequence). The CDR3 consists of 18 residues. The DNA for the CDR3 is TGTGCCTGCAGCTTGTCCCCCCACGCGGGACTCACGAACAATGAGCAGTTCTTC. The encoded protein is CACSLSPHAGLTNNEQFF.

This clonotype was seen many times. The chain employs TRBV7-9 and TRBJ2-7; D gene unclear. With 0 bases removed from V and 10 bases from J, the gap between germline ends came to 13 bases. This CDR3 has 13 amino acids. Germline loops: CDR1 SEHNR, CDR2 FQNEAQ (reference sequence). In DNA form, the CDR3 reads TGTGCCAGCAGCTTAGCCTCCCTACACCCCCAGTACTTC. Protein: CASSLASLHPQYF.

This clonotype was detected many times. This chain joins TRBV7-3 and TRBJ2-5, with 11 bases fitting TRBD1. The CDR3 runs to 16 residues. CDR1 is SGHTA and CDR2 is FQGTGA in the germline V gene. V trimming: 5 bases; J trimming: 5 bases; junction bases outside the gene matches: 10. The CDR3 reads CASSPLGQGGMETQYF. The CDR3 nucleotides are TGTGCCAGCAGCCCACTGGGACAGGGGGGAATGGAGACCCAGTACTTC. Full variable domain (remainder filled in from reference TRBV7-3 and TRBJ2-5): GAGVSQTPSNKVTEKGKYVELRCDPISGHTALYWYRQSLGQGPEFLIYFQGTGAADDSGLPNDRFFAVRPEGSVSTLKIQRTERGDSAVYLCASSPLGQGGMETQYFGPGTRLLVL.

This clonotype was counted only a few times. The chain joins TRBV12-3 or TRBV12-4 to TRBJ1-2; unclear D gene. V dropped 6 bases and J dropped 4 bases, with 18 bases sitting between them. The CDR3 covers 15 residues. In nucleotides, the CDR3 is TGTGCCAGCAGCCCCGAGATCGGTCGAGGCTATGGCTACACCTTC. It encodes CASSPEIGRGYGYTF.

V and J are TRBV6-2 or TRBV6-3 and TRBJ1-5; no clear D. V gave up 0 bases and J gave up 5 bases, with 8 bases separating them. Germline V CDR1 and CDR2: MNHEY, SVGEGT. There are 14 residues in the CDR3. CDR3 protein: CASSYSGGYQPQHF. The CDR3 coding sequence is TGTGCCAGCAGTTACTCTGGAGGTTATCAGCCCCAGCATTTT.

Many counts were recorded for this clonotype. The chain's CDR3 is CSAVTGSYNEQFF. The CDR3 nucleotides are TGCAGTGCTGTGACAGGGTCCTACAATGAGCAGTTCTTC. The chain recombines TRBV20-1 with TRBJ2-1, with 7 positions matching TRBD1. With 5 bases clipped from V and 1 base from J, the junction kept 2 bases outside the gene matches. The V gene's germline CDR1 is DFQATT and CDR2 SNEGSKA (reference sequence). The CDR3 runs to 13 residues.

This clonotype was counted between two and nine times. The chain is built from TRBV20-1 and TRBJ2-3; 7 bases fit TRBD1. This CDR3 is built from 14 residues. The J segment lost 2 bases and the V segment lost 3 bases, leaving 5 bases of the junction unmatched. The germline CDR1 and CDR2 sequences are DFQATT and SNEGSKA (reference sequence). In nucleotides, the CDR3 is TGCAGTGCTAGTGTGCAGGGGGTCACAGATACGCAGTATTTT. Residues: CSASVQGVTDTQYF.

J is TRBJ1-3 and V is TRBV12-3 or TRBV12-4; no clear D. The CDR3 is 14 residues long. V lost 5 bases to trimming and J lost 4 bases, with 12 bases between them. The CDR3 loop reads CASSPWGRGNTIYF. The CDR3 DNA follows: TGTGCCAGCAGTCCCTGGGGAAGAGGAAACACCATATATTTT.

The chain recombines TRBV7-2 with TRBJ2-2; maybe TRBD2 (5 bases). The CDR3 has 17 residues. The germline CDR1 and CDR2 sequences are SGHTA and FQGNSA. With 2 bases removed from V and 2 bases from J, the gap between germline ends came to 15 bases. This chain's CDR3 is CASSLNTWRINTGELFF. The CDR3 DNA is TGTGCCAGCAGCTTAAATACATGGAGGATTAACACCGGGGAGCTGTTTTTT.

V usage is TRBV20-1 and J usage is TRBJ2-5; 13 bases agree with TRBD2. This CDR3 region has 14 residues. V gave up 1 base and J gave up 6 bases; unmatched junction bases: 2. CDR1 is DFQATT, CDR2 SNEGSKA, per germline (reference sequence). CDR3 in amino acids: CSARGGTSGKTQYF. The DNA for the CDR3 is TGCAGTGCTAGAGGGGGGACTAGCGGGAAGACCCAGTACTTC.

This CDR3 is CASSIPRGRPGQYEQYV. For the CDR3, the DNA is TGTGCCAGCAGCATTCCCAGGGGTCGGCCGGGGCAGTACGAGCAGTACGTC. The V gene is TRBV7-2, the J gene TRBJ2-7, with TRBD1 as a possible D gene (6 bases). The V gene's germline CDR1 is SGHTA and CDR2 FQGNSA. The CDR3 contains 17 residues. V lost 5 bases and J 4 bases, leaving 24 bases between the germline ends.